The 16 T cell receptor beta chains below were found in one sample sequenced in a study of identical twins. TCRdb reprocessed the 5' RACE reads via MiXCR and lists one record per CDR3 protein. The sample lists 450,000 or so distinct CDR3 sequences, 13% to 15% seen once, with roughly 0.56% in the top ten. These same records also appear under a second study, on yellow fever vaccine responses in identical twins.

Input material: CD4+ T cells sorted from blood. Receptors were obtained from a woman between 18 and 29 years old in good health.

This clonotype was seen a handful of times. V gene TRBV6-2 or TRBV6-3 combines with J gene TRBJ1-1; TRBD1 matches at 8 bases. The V and J ends lost 6 bases and 3 bases, in that order; junction bases with no gene match: 9. Germline V CDR1 and CDR2: MNHEY, SVGEGT. The CDR3 contains 15 residues. CDR3 sequence reads: CASRLFTGGDTEAFF. Here the CDR3 DNA reads TGTGCCAGCAGACTCTTTACAGGGGGGGACACTGAAGCTTTCTTT.

This clonotype was seen at least ten times. In nucleotides, the CDR3 is TGTGCCAGCAGTTTGGGACAGGGCTATGGCTACACCTTC. Amino acid sequence: CASSLGQGYGYTF. V usage is TRBV12-3 or TRBV12-4 and J usage is TRBJ1-2, with 9 bases fitting TRBD1. There are 13 residues in the CDR3. With 3 bases clipped from V and 4 bases from J, the junction kept 0 bases outside the gene matches.

CDR3 residues: CASSFPDITLTETQYF. The CDR3 DNA reads as TGTGCCAGCAGTTTTCCGGACATCACGCTCACCGAGACCCAGTACTTC. The genes are TRBV6-5 and TRBJ2-5; the D gene is possibly TRBD1 (5 bases). The CDR3 consists of 16 residues. V gave up 4 bases and J gave up 5 bases, with 20 bases separating them. Germline V gene data show CDR1 as MNHEY and CDR2 as SVGAGI.

Only a few counts were recorded for this clonotype. The rearrangement uses TRBV6-5 and TRBJ2-6, with D possibly TRBD1 on 5 matching bases. The V end was cut by 2 bases, the J end by 0 bases, with 11 bases between. CDR3 size: 17 residues. CDR1 is MNHEY, CDR2 SVGAGI, per germline. The CDR3 region has the DNA TGTGCCAGCAGTTACCAAAGACAGAGCTCTGGGGCCAACGTCCTGACTTTC. Its translation is CASSYQRQSSGANVLTF.

This clonotype was observed at least ten times. The chain has TRBV20-1 and TRBJ2-5; D not resolved. The germline V gene encodes CDR1 DFQATT and CDR2 SNEGSKA (reference sequence). Trimming took 1 base from V and 1 from J, leaving 4 bases between them. The CDR3 sequence is 12 residues long. The CDR3 DNA sequence: TGCAGTGCTAGAGTCGGCCAAGAGACCCAGTACTTC. Amino acids: CSARVGQETQYF.

The CDR3 nucleotides read TGCGCCAGCAGCTGGGGGGCAAGGACAGGGACCTACGAGCAGTACTTC. Translated, it gives CASSWGARTGTYEQYF. The chain employs TRBV5-1 and TRBJ2-7; TRBD1 matches 8 bases. Germline V lookup: CDR1 SGHRS, CDR2 YFSETQ. The CDR3 length is 16 residues. The J segment lost 2 bases and the V segment lost 3 bases, leaving 10 bases of the junction unmatched. Supplemented by reference TRBV5-1 and TRBJ2-7, the full variable domain reads KAGVTQTPRYLIKTRGQQVTLSCSPISGHRSVSWYQQTPGQGLQFLFEYFSETQRNKGNFPGRFSGRQFSNSRSEMNVSTLELGDSALYLCASSWGARTGTYEQYFGPGTRLTVT.

The rearrangement links TRBV3-1 to TRBJ2-7; TRBD2 aligns across 10 bases. Trimming removed 5 bases from V and 2 bases from J; junction bases left unmatched: 6. This CDR3 is 15 amino acids long. Germline V gene data show CDR1 as LGHDT and CDR2 as YNNKEL (reference sequence). CDR3 amino acids: CASSWGLAIPYEQYF. For the CDR3, the DNA is TGTGCCAGCAGCTGGGGACTAGCGATTCCCTACGAGCAGTACTTC.

This chain uses TRBV12-3 or TRBV12-4 with TRBJ2-7; D might be TRBD2 (7 bases). V shed 7 bases and J shed 1 base, with 17 bases lying between them. The CDR3 extends over 15 amino acids. The CDR3 DNA sequence: TGTGCCAGCACTCTAGGGGGGGGGGCTTCCTACGAGCAGTACTTC. Its protein product is CASTLGGGASYEQYF.

This clonotype was seen more than once but under ten times. The chain recombines TRBV7-2 with TRBJ2-2; D may be TRBD2 (6 bases). There are 16 residues in the CDR3. Trimming took off 7 bases at V and 4 bases at J, with 19 bases between the two ends. Looked up from germline, CDR1 is SGHTA and CDR2 is FQGNSA. The CDR3 nucleotides read TGTGCCAGCACCTCTTTTAGCGGTCTTGTCACCGGGGAGCTGTTTTTT. As protein: CASTSFSGLVTGELFF.

The CDR3 region is CASSTGRKETQYF. In nucleotides, the CDR3 is TGCGCCAGCAGCACCGGACGGAAAGAGACCCAGTACTTC. The chain has TRBV5-1 and TRBJ2-5; D call uncertain. Trimming took 4 bases from V and 3 from J, leaving 10 bases between them. The CDR3 is 13 residues long. The germline CDR1 and CDR2 sequences are SGHRS and YFSETQ.

This clonotype showed up just a few times. The rearrangement joins TRBV29-1 to TRBJ2-3; 7 positions agree with TRBD1. Per germline, CDR1 SQVTM and CDR2 ANQGSEA. J lost 0 bases, V lost 4 bases, and 7 bases had no gene match. This CDR3 comprises 15 residues. In nucleotides, the CDR3 is TGCAGCGTTGCTGGGCAGGGGGAGAGCACAGATACGCAGTATTTT. It specifies CSVAGQGESTDTQYF.

The chain links TRBV3-1 to TRBJ2-3, with D maybe TRBD2 (6 bases). V was pared by 0 bases and J by 3 bases, with 13 bases between. Germline V CDR1 and CDR2: LGHDT, YNNKEL (reference sequence). The CDR3 consists of 16 residues. The chain's CDR3 is CASSQDRSLATDTQYF. CDR3 nucleotides: TGTGCCAGCAGCCAAGACCGGAGCCTAGCGACAGATACGCAGTATTTT.

This chain uses TRBV6-2 or TRBV6-3 with TRBJ1-4; D remains unclear. Germline CDR1 is MNHEY and CDR2 is SVGEGT. The CDR3 consists of 12 residues. Trimming cost V 5 bases and J 8 bases, with 9 bases left between them. The CDR3 reads CASSTGVEKLFF. The CDR3 DNA sequence: TGTGCCAGCAGTACCGGGGTGGAAAAACTGTTTTTT.

This clonotype showed up just a few times. This rearrangement joins TRBV20-1 to TRBJ1-1; D uncertain. This CDR3 has 11 amino acids. Germline V lookup: CDR1 DFQATT, CDR2 SNEGSKA (reference sequence). V was pared by 4 bases and J by 0 bases, with 3 bases between. The DNA for the CDR3 is TGCAGTGCTACTATGAACACTGAAGCTTTCTTT. Protein: CSATMNTEAFF.

This clonotype has more than one count but fewer than ten. The rearrangement joins TRBV7-9 to TRBJ1-2, with D unresolved. Germline V gene lookup returns CDR1 SEHNR and CDR2 FQNEAQ (reference sequence). V lost 1 base and J lost 6, with 3 bases in between. The CDR3 is 11 residues long. CDR3 amino acids: CASSLDDGYTF. DNA of the CDR3: TGTGCCAGCAGCTTAGACGATGGCTACACCTTC.

This clonotype has just a few counts. CDR3 nucleotide sequence: TGTGCCAGCAGCTCCCTAGCGGGAGGGCGGTACGAGCAGTACTTC. This encodes CASSSLAGGRYEQYF. This sequence joins TRBV7-2 and TRBJ2-7; 12 bases are shared with TRBD2. The CDR3 extends over 15 amino acids. Losses at the gene ends were 4 bases for V and 4 bases for J; bases not matched to a gene: 5. Germline V gene sequence: CDR1 SGHTA, CDR2 FQGNSA.